This TCR beta chain was obtained from a study of vaccination effects on CD4 cells after COVID-19. Looking at the study overall: Sample provision by two convalescent patients occurred 16 days and one week before vaccination.

Assay used: immunoSEQ multiplex PCR; TCRdb lists only in-frame clones, some missing. The sample yields about 33,000 clones, approximately 78% seen once. Study-level results: In people who had recovered, most post-vaccine spike-reactive clones were new vaccine-induced clones.

Expansion of antigen-specific CD4+ T cells with viral peptide pools was carried out by the ViraFEST assay before sequencing. Culturing for about 10 days preceded CD4+ T cell isolation. Confirmation by PCR established that the person had SARS-CoV-2 infection between March and December 2020. Worth noting for this clone: Antigen unknown.

V was cut by 5 bases and J by 5 bases, with 10 bases left in between. Germline loops: CDR1 SGHTA, CDR2 FQGNSA. The CDR3 covers 13 residues. The clonotype comes from a human donor who had a prior SARS-CoV-2 infection. The rearrangement links TRBV7-2 to TRBJ2-1; no clear D gene. Material: CD4+ T cells from PBMCs cultured with HCoV-NL63 spike peptides, obtained before COVID-19 vaccination. The CDR3 here is CASSTSIDNEQFF. The CDR3 region has the DNA TGTGCCAGCAGCACAAGTATCGACAATGAGCAGTTCTTC.